This record looks at one T cell receptor beta chain sequence and its context. Antigen: not known. Each TCR library used roughly 490 ng of total RNA and a linear amplification protocol. TCRdb passed the reads through MiXCR, listing each CDR3 protein once. The table lists about 180,000 distinct CDR3 sequences, about 74% of them singletons. This record comes from a study of healthy donors' naive CD4 and CD8 T cells. Study-wide background: TCR alpha primers covered all functional IMGT alpha gene variants.

Study findings and constraints: Roughly 13% of CD4/CD8 propensity variance appeared explained by V, J and CDR3 charge.

This TCR was sampled from a pool of human donors in good health; the sample pools cells from several healthy donors. Sequenced material: naive CD4+ and CD8+ T cells sorted from blood, pooled from several donors.

DNA for the CDR3: TGCGCCAGCAGCCAAAGATCTGCCCGTGGGGCCGAGCAGTTCTTC. Translated: CASSQRSARGAEQFF. The chain combines TRBV4-1 with TRBJ2-1; D is possibly TRBD1 (5 bases). Trimming took 2 bases from V and 10 from J, leaving 18 bases between them. The CDR3 sequence is 15 residues long. Germline V CDR1 and CDR2: MGHRA, YSYEKL.